Reported below is one T cell receptor beta chain. Its antigen is currently unknown. The record originates from a study of beta chain features in type 1 diabetes. Across the study: Researchers looked at fewer than 120,000,000 sorted cells across all samples.

The authors reverse transcribed all of the isolated RNA, so sequencing captured expressed TCRB transcripts. Reads from naive, central memory and regulatory T cell samples averaged approximately 3.7 million. TCRdb's table, derived via immunoSEQ multiplex PCR, lists solely in-frame clones and lacks some. The repertoire has hundreds of thousands of clones, about an eighth of them found once; the top ten carry approximately 0.021%. Findings of the study overall: Moderate yet significant TCRB CDR3 shortening was seen in Type 1 diabetes patients in all four CD4+ subsets. Any HLA effect on TCRB rearrangement was left unresolved by small sub-analyses.

The source material was naive CD4+ T cells from blood. The TCR was taken from a man between 18 and 35 years old with type 1 diabetes.

The CDR3 DNA is TGTGCCGGGACCGGGACAGCCCACACTGGGGCCAACGTCCTGACTTTC. Its translation is CAGTGTAHTGANVLTF. This chain links TRBV30 with TRBJ2-6; 7 positions match TRBD1. Germline CDR1 reads GTSNPN; CDR2 reads SVGIG (reference sequence). Germline trimming cut 8 bases from V and 2 bases from J; bases unmatched to any gene: 12. The CDR3 extends over 16 amino acids.